This passage covers 13 T cell receptor beta chains from one sample sequenced in a study of blood T cells in healthy people across ages. Primed by a sample-barcoded 5' primer and a J-beta primer mix, a second PCR proceeded for about 6 to 12 cycles. One entry per CDR3 protein, called by TCRdb with MiXCR from the 5' RACE reads. The table lists roughly 1,500,000 distinct CDR3 sequences, roughly 30% of them singletons. The source material was blood. These receptors all stem from a woman between 25 and 40 years old in good health.

To note about this clonotype: At one boundary the junction diverges from the germline segment, which might be a read error. This chain joins TRBV30 and TRBJ2-7; 7 bases are shared with TRBD1. The CDR3 covers 12 residues. Germline loops: CDR1 GTSNPN, CDR2 SVGIG (reference sequence). CDR3 loop: CAWSTGEYEQHF. The CDR3 region has the DNA TGTGCCTGGAGTACAGGGGAGTACGAGCAGCACTTC.

V is TRBV11-2 and J is TRBJ2-1; the match to TRBD2 covers 7 bases. The germline V gene encodes CDR1 SGHAT and CDR2 FQNNGV. Trimming at V came to 1 base and at J to 8 bases, leaving 11 bases not matched to a gene. This CDR3 has 16 amino acids. The CDR3 DNA reads TGTGCCAGCAGCTTAGGGACTAGGGGCAGAGGGGATGAGCAGTTCTTC. Its translation is CASSLGTRGRGDEQFF.

The V call is TRBV25-1, the J call TRBJ1-4, with D tentatively TRBD1 (5 bases). Per germline, CDR1 MGHDK and CDR2 SYGVNS. There are 14 residues in the CDR3. V lost 3 bases to trimming and J lost 7 bases, with 12 bases between them. The CDR3: CASSEGLQGEKLFF. DNA of the CDR3: TGTGCCAGCAGTGAGGGGCTCCAGGGTGAAAAACTGTTTTTT.

The CDR3: CASSFLVTGYTF. CDR3 sequence (DNA): TGTGCCAGCAGTTTCCTCGTTACTGGCTACACCTTC. This chain uses TRBV12-3 or TRBV12-4 with TRBJ1-2, with D unresolved. Deletions cut 3 bases from V and 7 bases from J, with 9 bases between. CDR3 size: 12 residues.

This clonotype has more than one count but fewer than ten. This sequence joins TRBV2 and TRBJ2-6; a possible D gene is TRBD2 (6 bases). Looked up from germline, CDR1 is SNHLY and CDR2 is FYNNEI. CDR3 length equals 17 residues. Trimming took 8 bases from V and 2 from J, leaving 19 bases between them. CDR3 bases: TGTGCCAGCGCACCGGGACTCCCCCTAGCTGGGGCCAACGTCCTGACTTTC. Translation gives CASAPGLPLAGANVLTF. The whole variable domain, remainder taken from reference TRBV2 and TRBJ2-6, is EPEVTQTPSHQVTQMGQEVILRCVPISNHLYFYWYRQILGQKVEFLVSFYNNEISEKSEIFDDQFSVERPDGSNFTLKIRSTKLEDSAMYFCASAPGLPLAGANVLTFGAGSRLTVL.

Worth noting for this clonotype: The missing conserved phenylalanine or tryptophan at the end of this CDR3 makes a read error likely. The V gene is TRBV28, the J gene TRBJ2-3, with TRBD1 matching 8 bases. The CDR3 contains 14 residues. V lost 4 bases and J lost 7; bases outside the gene matches: 7. Germline CDR1 is MDHEN and CDR2 is SYDVKM. CDR3 protein: CASSSGGAAHTQYS. The CDR3 DNA follows: TGTGCCAGCAGTTCAGGGGGCGCGGCACATACGCAGTATTCT.

This clonotype was detected a few times. The chain combines TRBV10-3 with TRBJ2-2, with no clear D. CDR3 size: 14 residues. The germline gives CDR1 ENHRY, CDR2 SYGVKD. V shed 0 bases and J shed 1 base, with 3 bases lying between them. CDR3 nucleotides: TGTGCCATCAGTGAGTCAGAGAACACCGGGGAGCTGTTTTTT. Translated: CAISESENTGELFF.

This clonotype showed up just a few times. The chain couples TRBV15 to TRBJ2-5; the match to TRBD2 covers 11 bases. The germline V gene has CDR1 LNHNV and CDR2 YYDKDF (reference sequence). The CDR3 sequence is 15 residues long. Trimming removed 5 bases from V and 2 bases from J; junction bases left unmatched: 4. CDR3 sequence reads: CATSSLAGGQETQYF. The CDR3 DNA is TGTGCCACCAGCTCCTTAGCGGGGGGGCAAGAGACCCAGTACTTC.

This clonotype came up a few times. The gene calls are TRBV20-1 and TRBJ2-3; 12 bases line up with TRBD2. V trimming: 1 base; J trimming: 6 bases; junction bases outside the gene matches: 11. The germline V gene has CDR1 DFQATT and CDR2 SNEGSKA (reference sequence). There are 17 residues in the CDR3. CDR3 nucleotide sequence: TGCAGTGCTAGAGCCCCACATCTAGCGGGGGGGCCGGATACGCAGTATTTT. It specifies CSARAPHLAGGPDTQYF.

V gene TRBV28 combines with J gene TRBJ2-7, with a tentative D call TRBD1 (5 bases). The J call is uncertain, as TRBJ2-4 better fits the DNA end. The length of the CDR3 is 15 residues. Looked up from germline, CDR1 is MDHEN and CDR2 is SYDVKM. CDR3 DNA: TGTGCCAGCAGTTTTGCAGGGCTTGGGAAAAACATTCAGTACTTC. Its protein product is CASSFAGLGKNIQYF.

The chain couples TRBV5-5 to TRBJ2-5; D unresolved. V gave up 5 bases and J gave up 4 bases, with 15 bases separating them. The CDR3 extends over 14 amino acids. Germline V CDR1 and CDR2: SGHKS, YYEKEE (reference sequence). CDR3 loop: CASRQRHLAETQYF. As DNA, the CDR3 is TGTGCCAGCAGGCAACGACACCTGGCAGAGACCCAGTACTTC.

This clonotype came up many times. The V and J genes are TRBV12-3 or TRBV12-4 and TRBJ2-7; D remains unclear. This CDR3 comprises 12 residues. The V end was cut by 6 bases, the J end by 3 bases, with 9 bases between. The CDR3 DNA reads TGTGCCAGCAGCCCTGGGATCTACGAGCAGTACTTC. Translating it yields CASSPGIYEQYF.

The V gene is TRBV21-1, the J gene TRBJ2-1; TRBD2, the D gene given by the table, was not confirmed from the DNA. TRBV21-1 is an annotated pseudogene. The CDR3 covers 18 residues. CDR3 DNA sequence: TGTGCCAGCAGCAAAGTCGGTCGGGCCGGGAGCTCCTACAATGAGCAGTTCTTC. This translates into CASSKVGRAGSSYNEQFF.